This T cell receptor (beta chain) was retrieved from a study of T-cell memory formation after mild COVID-19. Study-wide results and caveats: CD4+ clones that contracted lay mainly in CM and EM; CD8+ ones lay in EMRA.

With regard to this clonotype: Its target is unknown.

A 5'RACE reaction primed in the constant segment made cDNA libraries of TCR alpha and TCR beta, and these carried sample barcodes and UMIs. TCRdb reanalysed the 5' RACE reads using MiXCR and keeps one entry per CDR3 protein. The sample has 400,000 to 450,000 distinct CDR3 sequences, approximately 18% seen once. The receptor was isolated from a man aged 18 to 29 who had mild COVID-19 (a few samples of this study predate the infection). Cell type and time point are not known. Sequencing used PBMCs or a T cell subset sorted from them (not recorded which).

The CDR3 loop is CATKGPLQEAFF. In DNA form, the CDR3 reads TGTGCCACTAAGGGGCCCTTGCAGGAAGCTTTCTTT. The chain employs TRBV19 and TRBJ1-1; D is possibly TRBD1 (5 bases). This CDR3 has 12 amino acids. The germline CDR1 and CDR2 sequences are LNHDA and SQIVND (reference sequence). The V end lost 10 bases, the J end lost 8 bases, and 17 bases lay between the germline ends.